This TCR beta chain emerged from a study of shared clonotypes between healthy human individuals. Germline V gene sequence: CDR1 SNHLY, CDR2 FYNNEI. V was clipped by 6 bases and J by 1 base, with 12 bases between them. The CDR3 has 15 amino acids. The assay was immunoSEQ multiplex PCR, and TCRdb's table has in-frame clones only and misses some. The sample contains 2 million to 2.5 million clones, approximately 93% of which appear only once. This receptor was identified in a man younger than 35 in good health. Some clones in this sample may be carry-over from other donors' samples. The sample comprised naive CD4+ T cells from PBMCs. Subset reported: CD45RA+ positively selected. The chain is built from TRBV2 and TRBJ1-4, with D tentatively TRBD1 (6 bases). The CDR3 nucleotides are TGTGCCAGCAGCGCACAGGGATTAACTAATGAAAAACTGTTTTTT. Its protein product is CASSAQGLTNEKLFF.